The clone carrying this T cell receptor (beta chain) appeared a few times. The antigen is unknown. Sequencing relied on a cDNA template that was reverse transcribed from extracted RNA. Sequencing was performed with immunoSEQ multiplex PCR; in TCRdb, only in-frame clones are kept and a portion is missing. Among under 250,000 clones listed, 56% were seen once. This sample is drawn from a study of CD8+ T cells in alopecia areata. Overall study results and limits: Higher clonality and more expanded CD8+ clones appeared in lesional than normal scalp. The study found TCR sharing across patients less clear than in mice, possibly for HLA reasons.

From PBMCs, CD4+ and CD8+ T cells were sorted. The sequence derives from a human donor in good health. The sequenced sample consisted of CD8+ T cells sorted from blood.

This CDR3 reads CATSTSRGGEKLFF. The CDR3 DNA reads as TGTGCCACCAGCACCAGCAGGGGAGGCGAAAAACTGTTTTTT. The rearrangement joins TRBV15 to TRBJ1-4; possible D gene TRBD1, 6 bases. The V and J ends lost 4 bases and 8 bases respectively, with 14 bases between them. The CDR3 loop spans 14 amino acids. The germline CDR1 and CDR2 sequences are LNHNV and YYDKDF (reference sequence).